The 28 T cell receptor beta chains presented below share a single source sample, sequenced in a study of T cell repertoires in cytomegalovirus infection. TCRdb independently ran MiXCR on the reads; one entry per CDR3 protein. In the table there are over 250,000 distinct CDR3 sequences, around 25% of which are singletons. Sequencing was done on a sample of PBMCs. Every receptor here comes from a human donor in good health (CMV status not recorded). Some clones in this sample may be carry-over from other donors' samples.

This rearrangement joins TRBV29-1 to TRBJ1-1; D possibly corresponds to TRBD1 (5 bases). Trimming stripped 4 bases from V and 7 bases from J, with 7 bases between. Germline CDR1 and CDR2: SQVTM and ANQGSEA. The CDR3 runs 10 residues. Here the CDR3 reads CSVADIEAFF. DNA for the CDR3: TGCAGCGTTGCGGACATTGAAGCTTTCTTT.

The chain joins TRBV11-2 to TRBJ1-2; TRBD1 is a possible D gene (5 bases). The CDR3 covers 15 residues. Trimming pared 5 bases from V and 2 bases from J, leaving 15 bases between. Germline CDR1 SGHAT, CDR2 FQNNGV. The CDR3, as DNA: TGTGCCAGCAGCCCCAGGACATCCTCCAACTATGGCTACACCTTC. Translated, it gives CASSPRTSSNYGYTF.

Here the CDR3 reads CASIQTVYYTEAFF. The CDR3 DNA is TGTGCCAGCATCCAAACAGTTTACTACACTGAAGCTTTCTTT. The genes are TRBV7-8 and TRBJ1-1; the D is unclear. This CDR3 is built from 14 residues. The V and J ends lost 7 bases and 3 bases respectively, with 15 bases between them. Germline CDR1 SGHVS, CDR2 FQNEAQ.

The V and J genes are TRBV20-1 and TRBJ2-7, with D maybe TRBD2 (5 bases). Germline loops: CDR1 DFQATT, CDR2 SNEGSKA (reference sequence). The CDR3 loop spans 14 amino acids. Trimming took 6 bases from V and 0 from J, leaving 15 bases between them. CDR3 nucleotide sequence: TGCAGTGCCCCCGGCCAGCGGACCTCCTACGAGCAGTACTTC. Residues: CSAPGQRTSYEQYF.

A few counts support this clonotype. V and J are TRBV10-1 and TRBJ2-1; 8 bases line up with TRBD1. The ends lost 3 bases at V and 7 bases at J; junction bases unmatched: 5. Germline V gene sequence: CDR1 WNHNN, CDR2 SYGVQD (reference sequence). The CDR3 contains 14 residues. DNA for the CDR3: TGCGCCAGCAGTGAAGGACAGGGAGGTAATGAGCAGTTCTTC. Protein sequence: CASSEGQGGNEQFF.

V usage is TRBV4-1 and J usage is TRBJ2-6, with TRBD2 matching over 8 bases. V gave up 4 bases and J gave up 4 bases; unmatched junction bases: 6. The CDR3 runs 16 residues. From germline, CDR1 is MGHRA and CDR2 YSYEKL. The CDR3, as DNA: TGCGCCAGCAGCCCCGGGGGGGTATCAGGGGCCAACGTCCTGACTTTC. Protein product: CASSPGGVSGANVLTF.

This clonotype was seen ten or more times. The rearrangement uses TRBV7-8 and TRBJ2-3; 7 nucleotides match TRBD1. V was clipped by 5 bases and J by 1 base; unmatched bases: 9. Per germline, CDR1 SGHVS and CDR2 FQNEAQ. The CDR3 runs to 16 residues. For the CDR3, the DNA is TGTGCCAGCAGCGCCAGTAGGGGGCTCGGCACAGATACGCAGTATTTT. It codes for CASSASRGLGTDTQYF.

This sequence joins TRBV18 and TRBJ1-1, with D possibly matching TRBD1 (5 bases). Germline assignment: CDR1 KGHSH and CDR2 LQKENI. Trimming took off 3 bases at V and 6 bases at J, with 14 bases between the two ends. The CDR3 spans 14 residues. The CDR3 nucleotides are TGTGCCAGCTCACCGGCAGGGCCCCGGGCTGAAGCTTTCTTT. Its protein product is CASSPAGPRAEAFF.

This clonotype was seen only once. The chain couples TRBV4-3 to TRBJ1-1, with no clear D. Trimming cost V 0 bases and J 13 bases, with 15 bases left between them. This CDR3 comprises 13 residues. From germline, CDR1 is LGHNA and CDR2 YSLEER. CDR3 amino acids: CASSQEESGVVFF. CDR3 nucleotide sequence: TGCGCCAGCAGCCAAGAGGAATCCGGAGTCGTTTTCTTT.

The sample holds a few counts of this clonotype. This chain links TRBV19 with TRBJ1-2; D gene ambiguous. The ends were cut back, 2 bases at V and 8 bases at J, with 18 bases in the middle. This CDR3 region has 15 residues. The V gene's germline CDR1 is LNHDA and CDR2 SQIVND (reference sequence). The CDR3 reads CASSIPDRLKEGYTF. In nucleotides, the CDR3 is TGTGCCAGTAGTATACCGGACCGACTAAAAGAGGGCTACACCTTC.

The chain has TRBV20-1 and TRBJ2-7; D remains unclear. This CDR3 contains 13 residues. Looked up from germline, CDR1 is DFQATT and CDR2 is SNEGSKA (reference sequence). V was trimmed by 8 bases and J by 6 bases, leaving 20 bases between them. In DNA, the CDR3 is TGCAGTCAACCAAGCCCGTTTGAGGCCGAGCAGTACTTC. Encoded protein: CSQPSPFEAEQYF.

The sample holds many counts of this clonotype. The chain carries TRBV7-9 and TRBJ2-7; unclear D gene. The CDR3 contains 13 residues. Trimming stripped 4 bases from V and 4 bases from J, with 11 bases between. The germline CDR1 and CDR2 sequences are SEHNR and FQNEAQ (reference sequence). In nucleotides, the CDR3 is TGTGCCAGCAGCTCCCCGGGCGGATACGAGCAGTACTTC. It encodes CASSSPGGYEQYF.

The table lists this clonotype with a few counts. CDR3 DNA sequence: TGTGCCACCTCCCGGGACAGGGTCTACGAGCAGTACTTC. Amino acid sequence: CATSRDRVYEQYF. The V call is TRBV7-8, the J call TRBJ2-7, with TRBD1 identical over 9 bases. J was trimmed by 3 bases and V by 10 bases; bases with no gene match: 7. The CDR3 runs to 13 residues. Germline-derived CDR1 and CDR2 are SGHVS and FQNEAQ.

The V and J genes are TRBV4-1 and TRBJ2-7; D is perhaps TRBD1 (7 bases). V lost 3 bases to trimming and J lost 3 bases, with 9 bases between them. Germline-derived CDR1 and CDR2 are MGHRA and YSYEKL. This CDR3 has 13 amino acids. The CDR3 DNA reads TGCGCCAGCAGCCACCAGGGGGGCTACGAGCAGTACTTC. Translation: CASSHQGGYEQYF.

This clonotype has a count of ten or more. The genes are TRBV10-3 and TRBJ2-7, with TRBD1 identical over 8 bases. CDR1 and CDR2 (germline): ENHRY, SYGVKD. Unmatched junction bases numbered 5, after V lost 3 bases and J lost 4 bases. This CDR3 has 14 amino acids. The CDR3 DNA is TGTGCCATCAGTGACTCAGGGGGCCTGTACGAGCAGTACTTC. Translated, it gives CAISDSGGLYEQYF.

J is TRBJ2-1 and V is TRBV5-4, with D unresolved. V shed 0 bases and J shed 0 bases, with 10 bases lying between them. The germline CDR1 and CDR2 sequences are SGHNT and YYREEE (reference sequence). The CDR3 is made up of 16 amino acids. The CDR3, as DNA: TGTGCCAGCAGCTTGGACGGGCTGAGCTCCTACAATGAGCAGTTCTTC. Translated, it gives CASSLDGLSSYNEQFF.

This clonotype has a handful of counts. This chain links TRBV7-3 with TRBJ2-5, with 8 nucleotides matching TRBD1. Looked up from germline, CDR1 is SGHTA and CDR2 is FQGTGA. The CDR3 is 15 amino acids. Germline trimming cut 4 bases from V and 3 bases from J; bases unmatched to any gene: 7. This CDR3 is CASSWTGIKEETQYF. In nucleotides, the CDR3 is TGTGCCAGCAGCTGGACAGGGATCAAGGAAGAGACCCAGTACTTC.

This rearrangement joins TRBV11-2 to TRBJ2-7; 9 bases line up with TRBD2. The CDR3 has 17 amino acids. Per the germline V gene, CDR1 is SGHAT and CDR2 is FQNNGV. V gave up 5 bases and J gave up 0 bases; unmatched junction bases: 11. The CDR3 spells CASSLRGGGISSYEQYF. The CDR3 DNA sequence: TGTGCCAGCAGCCTCCGCGGGGGGGGGATCAGCTCCTACGAGCAGTACTTC.

This clonotype was counted a few times. The chain is built from TRBV7-2 and TRBJ2-7, with 7 bases that match TRBD1. The CDR3 extends over 14 amino acids. Germline-derived CDR1 and CDR2 are SGHTA and FQGNSA. J lost 4 bases, V lost 4 bases, and 7 bases had no gene match. In DNA form, the CDR3 reads TGTGCCAGCAGCTCACCGGGACAGCTTTACGAGCAGTACTTC. It encodes CASSSPGQLYEQYF.

The chain recombines TRBV24-1 with TRBJ1-2, with TRBD1 as a possible D gene (6 bases). CDR1 KGHDR and CDR2 SFDVKD come from the germline V gene. The ends were cut back, 2 bases at V and 4 bases at J, with 22 bases in the middle. The CDR3 contains 18 residues. The DNA for the CDR3 is TGTGCCACCAGTGATTCCCGAGGGGGACGGGACGTGAGCTATGGCTACACCTTC. Translating gives CATSDSRGGRDVSYGYTF.

This clonotype showed up many times. The chain recombines TRBV7-2 with TRBJ1-2; D is unclear. Germline CDR1 and CDR2: SGHTA and FQGNSA. V was pared by 3 bases and J by 4 bases, with 9 bases between. This CDR3 spans 13 amino acids. DNA of the CDR3: TGTGCCAGCAGCTTTTCTAGTTTCTATGGCTACACCTTC. Translating gives CASSFSSFYGYTF.

The chain carries TRBV12-3 or TRBV12-4 and TRBJ1-5; TRBD1 aligns across 7 bases. Germline trimming cut 3 bases from V and 4 bases from J; bases unmatched to any gene: 3. CDR3 size: 14 residues. CDR3 bases: TGTGCCAGCAGTTTCGCAGGGGGTAATCAGCCCCAGCATTTT. This sequence encodes CASSFAGGNQPQHF.

This CDR3 reads CASSLQGAGNYGYTF. The CDR3 nucleotides read TGTGCCAGCAGTTTACAGGGGGCGGGGAACTATGGCTACACCTTC. The gene calls are TRBV28 and TRBJ1-2; 8 positions agree with TRBD1. Germline loops: CDR1 MDHEN, CDR2 SYDVKM. The junction had 4 bases not matched to a gene; V was cut back by 2 bases and J by 2 bases. This CDR3 spans 15 amino acids.

The rearrangement links TRBV11-2 to TRBJ1-2, with D unclear. Between the trimmed V and J ends, which lost 6 bases and 3 bases, there was a span of 11 bases. Germline lookup yields CDR1 SGHAT and CDR2 FQNNGV. This CDR3 contains 13 residues. CDR3 residues: CASSPGRYYGYTF. The CDR3 DNA follows: TGTGCCAGCAGTCCCGGACGGTACTATGGCTACACCTTC.

This chain connects TRBV15 to TRBJ1-3, with D possibly matching TRBD1 (6 bases). This CDR3 has 14 residues. Trimming shortened V by 6 bases and J by 1 base, and 10 bases separated the two germline ends. Germline V gives CDR1 LNHNV, CDR2 YYDKDF (reference sequence). DNA for the CDR3: TGTGCCACCAGTGACAGGACTTCTGGAAACACCATATATTTT. It encodes CATSDRTSGNTIYF.

The J gene is TRBJ2-2, the V gene TRBV12-3 or TRBV12-4; D is unresolved. The CDR3 runs 15 residues. The V gene lost 5 bases and the J gene lost 0 bases, with 10 bases spanning the gap. CDR3 DNA: TGTGCCAGCAGTCCGAGGCCTTCGAACACCGGGGAGCTGTTTTTT. Translating it yields CASSPRPSNTGELFF.

A few counts support this clonotype. The V call is TRBV6-2 or TRBV6-3, the J call TRBJ1-5; 7 bases align to TRBD1. CDR1 MNHEY and CDR2 SVGEGT come from the germline V gene. The CDR3 covers 11 residues. Trimming cost V 6 bases and J 7 bases; bases outside gene matches: 0. CDR3 loop: CASSRGQPQHF. The CDR3 nucleotides read TGTGCCAGCAGCAGGGGGCAGCCCCAGCATTTT.

This rearrangement joins TRBV28 to TRBJ1-1; D call uncertain. This CDR3 is 13 amino acids long. Trimming removed 6 bases at V and 3 bases at J, with 11 bases between. Germline V CDR1 and CDR2: MDHEN, SYDVKM. The CDR3 DNA is TGTGCCAGCAGCCCACGACAATACACTGAAGCTTTCTTT. It translates to CASSPRQYTEAFF.